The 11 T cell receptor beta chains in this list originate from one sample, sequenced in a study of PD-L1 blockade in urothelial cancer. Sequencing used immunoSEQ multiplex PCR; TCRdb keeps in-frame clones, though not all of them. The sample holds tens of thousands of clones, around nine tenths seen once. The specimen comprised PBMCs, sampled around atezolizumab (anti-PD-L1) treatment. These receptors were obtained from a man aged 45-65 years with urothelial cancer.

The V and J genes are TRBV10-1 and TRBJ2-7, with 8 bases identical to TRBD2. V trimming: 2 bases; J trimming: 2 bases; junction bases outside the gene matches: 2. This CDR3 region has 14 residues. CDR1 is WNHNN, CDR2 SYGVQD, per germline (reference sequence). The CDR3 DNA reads TGCGCCAGCAGTGAGGGCGGGAGGCCCTACGAGCAGTACTTC. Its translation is CASSEGGRPYEQYF.

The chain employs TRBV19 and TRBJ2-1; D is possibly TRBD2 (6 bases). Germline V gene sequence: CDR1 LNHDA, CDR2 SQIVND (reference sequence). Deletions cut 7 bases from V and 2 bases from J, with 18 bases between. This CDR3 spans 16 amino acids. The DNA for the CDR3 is TGTGCCAGTACCTCTACTCGGGCGGGACCCTACAATGAGCAGTTCTTC. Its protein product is CASTSTRAGPYNEQFF.

The CDR3 DNA reads TGTGCCAGCAGTTCTAGGGGGGCCAACGTCCTGACTTTC. Its protein product is CASSSRGANVLTF. The J gene is TRBJ2-6, the V gene TRBV27, with D hard to call. CDR3 size: 13 residues. Germline loops: CDR1 MNHEY, CDR2 SMNVEV (reference sequence). The germline V and J ends were trimmed by 4 bases and 4 bases, with 5 bases remaining between them.

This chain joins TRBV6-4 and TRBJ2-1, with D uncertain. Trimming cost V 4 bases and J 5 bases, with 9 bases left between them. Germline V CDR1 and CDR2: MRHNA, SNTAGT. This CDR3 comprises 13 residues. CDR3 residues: CASSVGENNEQFF. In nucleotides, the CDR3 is TGTGCCAGCAGTGTTGGTGAGAACAATGAGCAGTTCTTC.

CDR3: CASSPLPPLAGVDNEQFF. The CDR3 coding sequence is TGCGCCAGCAGCCCCCTTCCACCACTAGCGGGAGTTGACAATGAGCAGTTCTTC. This chain connects TRBV5-1 to TRBJ2-1, with 11 bases lining up with TRBD2. CDR3 length equals 18 residues. The germline V gene encodes CDR1 SGHRS and CDR2 YFSETQ. The junction had 14 bases not matched to a gene; V was cut back by 4 bases and J by 5 bases.

CDR3 sequence: CASSVVGASNTDTQYF. DNA for the CDR3: TGTGCCAGCAGCGTAGTGGGGGCTTCTAACACAGATACGCAGTATTTT. The J gene is TRBJ2-3, the V gene TRBV9; a possible D gene is TRBD1 (6 bases). The V end was cut by 0 bases, the J end by 2 bases, with 13 bases between. CDR3 length: 16 amino acids. The germline V gene encodes CDR1 SGDLS and CDR2 YYNGEE.

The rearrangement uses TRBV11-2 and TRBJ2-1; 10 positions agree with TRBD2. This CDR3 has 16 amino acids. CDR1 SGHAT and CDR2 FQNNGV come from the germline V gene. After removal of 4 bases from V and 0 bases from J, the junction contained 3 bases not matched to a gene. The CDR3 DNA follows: TGTGCCAGCAGCTCGTCTAGCGGGAGCTCCTACAATGAGCAGTTCTTC. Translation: CASSSSSGSSYNEQFF.

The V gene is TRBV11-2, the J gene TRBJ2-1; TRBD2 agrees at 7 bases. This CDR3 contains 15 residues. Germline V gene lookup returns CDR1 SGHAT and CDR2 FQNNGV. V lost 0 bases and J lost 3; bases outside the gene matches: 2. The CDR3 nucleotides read TGTGCCAGCAGCTTAGAACTAGCGCGCTACAATGAGCAGTTCTTC. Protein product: CASSLELARYNEQFF.

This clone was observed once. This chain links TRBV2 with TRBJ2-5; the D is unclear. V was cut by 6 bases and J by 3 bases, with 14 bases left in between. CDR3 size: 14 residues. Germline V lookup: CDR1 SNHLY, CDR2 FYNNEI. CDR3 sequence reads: CASRETDGEETQYF. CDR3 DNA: TGTGCCAGCAGAGAAACTGACGGAGAAGAGACCCAGTACTTC.

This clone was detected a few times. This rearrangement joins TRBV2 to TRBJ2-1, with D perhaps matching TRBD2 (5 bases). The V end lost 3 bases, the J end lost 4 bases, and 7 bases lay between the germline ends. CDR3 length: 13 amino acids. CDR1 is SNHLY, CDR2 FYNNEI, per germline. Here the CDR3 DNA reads TGTGCCAGCAGTGACCGGGAATACAATGAGCAGTTCTTC. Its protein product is CASSDREYNEQFF. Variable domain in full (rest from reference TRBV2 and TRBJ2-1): EPEVTQTPSHQVTQMGQEVILRCVPISNHLYFYWYRQILGQKVEFLVSFYNNEISEKSEIFDDQFSVERPDGSNFTLKIRSTKLEDSAMYFCASSDREYNEQFFGPGTRLTVL.

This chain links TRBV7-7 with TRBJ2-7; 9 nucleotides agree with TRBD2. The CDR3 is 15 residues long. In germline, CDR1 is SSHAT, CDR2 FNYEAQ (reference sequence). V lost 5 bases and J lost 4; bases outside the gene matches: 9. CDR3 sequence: CASSLAAGGPYEQYF. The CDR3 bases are TGTGCCAGCAGCCTGGCGGCGGGAGGGCCGTACGAGCAGTACTTC. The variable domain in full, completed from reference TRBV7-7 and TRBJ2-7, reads GAGVSQSPRYKVTKRGQDVTLRCDPISSHATLYWYQQALGQGPEFLTYFNYEAQPDKSGLPSDRFSAERPEGSISTLTIQRTEQRDSAMYRCASSLAAGGPYEQYFGPGTRLTVT.